This T cell receptor (beta chain) was retrieved from a study of graft-versus-host responses after intestinal transplantation. The overall study: Recipients had transplants, and these were multivisceral, liver-intestinal, or isolated intestinal.

As concerns this clone: The antigen remains undetermined.

Sequencing was performed with immunoSEQ multiplex PCR; in TCRdb, only in-frame clones are kept and a portion is missing. The data show over 65,000 clones, 91% seen once. V gave up 0 bases and J gave up 6 bases, with 3 bases separating them. Germline CDR1 reads PRHDT; CDR2 reads FYEKMQ (reference sequence). The CDR3 loop spans 12 amino acids. This chain joins TRBV13 and TRBJ2-4; D is ambiguous. The TCR originated in a human donor who received an intestinal transplant. The sample here was unstimulated CD4+ T cells sorted from spleen or lymph node cells, taken before intestinal transplant. The CDR3 coding sequence is TGTGCCAGCAGCTTAGGCAGAAACATTCAGTACTTC. This encodes CASSLGRNIQYF.